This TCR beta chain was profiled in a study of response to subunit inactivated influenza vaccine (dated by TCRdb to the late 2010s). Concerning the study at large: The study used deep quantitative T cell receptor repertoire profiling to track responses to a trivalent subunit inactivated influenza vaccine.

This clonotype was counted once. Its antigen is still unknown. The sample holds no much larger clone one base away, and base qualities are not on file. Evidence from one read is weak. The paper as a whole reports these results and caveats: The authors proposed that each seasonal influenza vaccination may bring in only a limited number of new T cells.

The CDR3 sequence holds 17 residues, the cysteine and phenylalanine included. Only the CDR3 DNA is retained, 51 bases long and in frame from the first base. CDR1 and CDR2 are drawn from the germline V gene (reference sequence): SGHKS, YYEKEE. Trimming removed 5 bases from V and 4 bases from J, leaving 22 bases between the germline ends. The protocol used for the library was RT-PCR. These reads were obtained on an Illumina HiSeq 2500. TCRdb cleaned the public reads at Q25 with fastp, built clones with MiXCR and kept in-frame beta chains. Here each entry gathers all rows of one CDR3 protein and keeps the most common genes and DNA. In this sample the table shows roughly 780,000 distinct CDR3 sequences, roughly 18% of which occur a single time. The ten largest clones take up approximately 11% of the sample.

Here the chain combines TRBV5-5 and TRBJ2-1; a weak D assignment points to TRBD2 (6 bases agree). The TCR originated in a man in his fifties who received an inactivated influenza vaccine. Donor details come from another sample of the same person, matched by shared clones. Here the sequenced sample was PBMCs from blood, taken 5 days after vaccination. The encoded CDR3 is CASSFSSGLGGYNEQFF. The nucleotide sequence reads TGTGCCAGCAGTTTCTCGTCCGGACTTGGGGGGTACAATGAGCAGTTCTTC.